This entry lists 24 T cell receptor beta chains sequenced from one sample in a study of blood T cell repertoires in COVID-19. Method: immunoSEQ multiplex PCR; TCRdb's copy keeps in-frame clones and lacks some. This table has approximately 170,000 clones, about 80% appearing once. Sequencing was done on a sample of peripheral blood. These receptors all stem from a man in his sixties or seventies with active or convalescent COVID-19.

V usage is TRBV28 and J usage is TRBJ1-2; the D gene is possibly TRBD1 (5 bases). Between the trimmed V and J ends, which lost 2 bases and 8 bases, there was a span of 12 bases. This CDR3 is 13 amino acids long. Germline loops: CDR1 MDHEN, CDR2 SYDVKM. CDR3 sequence (DNA): TGTGCCAGCAGTTTAAGTTTTCAGGGAGGCTACACCTTC. Translated, it gives CASSLSFQGGYTF.

This clone was detected a few times. The V gene is TRBV10-3, the J gene TRBJ2-1, with 7 bases aligning to TRBD2. V lost 6 bases to trimming and J lost 4 bases; unmatched junction nucleotides: 9. The CDR3 spans 15 residues. Germline loops: CDR1 ENHRY, CDR2 SYGVKD. The CDR3 nucleotides are TGTGCCATCAGGGACGGCGGGAGTGGGTACAATGAGCAGTTCTTC. Protein product: CAIRDGGSGYNEQFF.

This clone was seen a few times. The rearrangement uses TRBV27 and TRBJ1-2; D not resolved. This CDR3 is built from 16 residues. From germline, CDR1 is MNHEY and CDR2 SMNVEV (reference sequence). The V end lost 4 bases, the J end lost 8 bases, and 23 bases lay between the germline ends. CDR3 sequence (DNA): TGTGCCAGCAGTTCCGGCTACTTCGGACTACGGGAGGGCTACACCTTC. Its protein is CASSSGYFGLREGYTF.

This clone was observed a few times. J is TRBJ1-3 and V is TRBV14; 7 nucleotides align to TRBD1. V was pared by 2 bases and J by 3 bases, with 4 bases of the junction left unmatched. CDR3 length equals 15 residues. CDR1 is SGHDN, CDR2 FVKESK, per germline. CDR3 sequence reads: CASSQQGGLGNTIYF. The CDR3 nucleotides read TGTGCCAGCAGCCAACAAGGGGGCCTTGGAAACACCATATATTTT.

The V gene is TRBV27, the J gene TRBJ1-5, with a weak D call TRBD1 (6 bases). Germline V CDR1 and CDR2: MNHEY, SMNVEV (reference sequence). CDR3 length: 12 residues. V lost 6 bases to trimming and J lost 4 bases, with 7 bases between them. CDR3 sequence reads: CASRGQNQPQHF. CDR3 nucleotide sequence: TGTGCCAGCAGAGGACAGAATCAGCCCCAGCATTTT.

The chain combines TRBV29-1 with TRBJ2-6; no clear D. The V end lost 3 bases, the J end lost 0 bases, and 6 bases lay between the germline ends. CDR3 length: 14 amino acids. Germline CDR1 SQVTM, CDR2 ANQGSEA. This chain's CDR3 is CSVDSFSGANVLTF. The DNA of the CDR3 is TGCAGCGTTGACTCCTTCTCTGGGGCCAACGTCCTGACTTTC.

This chain uses TRBV19 with TRBJ2-7; 10 bases are a match to TRBD1. The CDR3 contains 13 residues. Germline V lookup: CDR1 LNHDA, CDR2 SQIVND (reference sequence). With V trimmed by 6 bases and J by 6 bases, 5 bases remained unmatched. CDR3 sequence reads: CASRGQGVREQYF. CDR3 coding DNA: TGTGCCAGTAGAGGACAGGGGGTTCGCGAGCAGTACTTC.

The chain uses TRBV3-1 (or the pseudogene TRBV3-2) and TRBJ2-3; D is possibly TRBD1 (5 bases). The V end lost 0 bases, the J end lost 0 bases, and 16 bases lay between the germline ends. From germline, CDR1 is LGHDT and CDR2 YNNKEL (reference sequence). The CDR3 is 18 amino acids. The CDR3 coding sequence is TGTGCCAGCAGCCAAGATCGAAGGGGCCTGACCAGCACAGATACGCAGTATTTT. It is translated as CASSQDRRGLTSTDTQYF.

The chain uses TRBV3-1 (or the pseudogene TRBV3-2) and TRBJ1-1; D might be TRBD1 (6 bases). The CDR3 consists of 14 residues. Germline CDR1 LGHDT, CDR2 YNNKEL (reference sequence). V lost 6 bases and J 2 bases, leaving 13 bases between the germline ends. As DNA, the CDR3 is TGTGCCAGCAGACTCCAGGGGCACAACACTGAAGCTTTCTTT. Translation gives CASRLQGHNTEAFF.

The chain recombines TRBV7-2 with TRBJ1-3, with a possible D match to TRBD1 (5 bases). CDR1 and CDR2 (germline): SGHTA, FQGNSA. Trimming shortened V by 5 bases and J by 3 bases, and 11 bases separated the two germline ends. The CDR3 has 14 residues. The CDR3 coding sequence is TGTGCCAGCAGCCCCGACAGATATGGAAACACCATATATTTT. Amino acids: CASSPDRYGNTIYF.

This chain connects TRBV7-9 to TRBJ1-2, with TRBD1 matching 9 bases. The CDR3 runs 14 residues. In germline, CDR1 is SEHNR, CDR2 FQNEAQ (reference sequence). The V gene end was trimmed by 5 bases and the J gene end by 6 bases; junction bases not matched to a gene: 7. The CDR3 nucleotides read TGTGCCAGCAGCCTGGGACAGGGCTTTGATGGCTACACCTTC. It is translated as CASSLGQGFDGYTF. Complete variable domain (other parts from reference TRBV7-9 and TRBJ1-2): DTGVSQNPRHKITKRGQNVTFRCDPISEHNRLYWYRQTLGQGPEFLTYFQNEAQLEKSRLLSDRFSAERPKGSFSTLEIQRTEQGDSAMYLCASSLGQGFDGYTFGSGTRLTVV.

The V gene is TRBV3-1 (or the pseudogene TRBV3-2), the J gene TRBJ1-4, with D unclear. V shed 4 bases and J shed 4 bases, with 13 bases lying between them. Per the germline V gene, CDR1 is LGHDT and CDR2 is YNNKEL (reference sequence). The CDR3 consists of 15 residues. For the CDR3, the DNA is TGTGCCAGCAGCCCCCCGAGGGTCGGTAATGAAAAACTGTTTTTT. It codes for CASSPPRVGNEKLFF.

V gene TRBV24-1 combines with J gene TRBJ1-1; 7 bases are a match to TRBD1. The CDR3 runs to 16 residues. The germline V gene encodes CDR1 KGHDR and CDR2 SFDVKD. J lost 5 bases, V lost 4 bases, and 12 bases had no gene match. CDR3 amino acids: CATSDTTGEGWTEAFF. CDR3 nucleotides: TGTGCCACCAGTGACACCACAGGGGAAGGGTGGACTGAAGCTTTCTTT.

This clone turned up a few times. V usage is TRBV27 and J usage is TRBJ1-1; 10 bases fit TRBD1. Germline loops: CDR1 MNHEY, CDR2 SMNVEV (reference sequence). V trimming: 6 bases; J trimming: 1 base; junction bases outside the gene matches: 5. The CDR3 is made up of 15 amino acids. DNA for the CDR3: TGTGCCAGCAGAGGGACAGGGGCGACGAACACTGAAGCTTTCTTT. Amino acids: CASRGTGATNTEAFF.

This clone occurred once. The chain couples TRBV9 to TRBJ1-5, with 7 positions matching TRBD1. The CDR3 covers 14 residues. J gave up 4 bases and V 4 bases, and 5 bases lay outside the gene matches. In germline, CDR1 is SGDLS, CDR2 YYNGEE. CDR3 DNA: TGTGCCAGCAGCCCGGGACAGAGTAATCAGCCCCAGCATTTT. Its protein product is CASSPGQSNQPQHF. Looking up the rest from reference TRBV9 and TRBJ1-5 gives the full variable domain: DSGVTQTPKHLITATGQRVTLRCSPRSGDLSVYWYQQSLDQGLQFLIQYYNGEERAKGNILERFSAQQFPDLHSELNLSSLELGDSALYFCASSPGQSNQPQHFGDGTRLSIL.

The chain couples TRBV27 to TRBJ1-1, with unresolved D. This CDR3 is built from 14 residues. Germline V lookup: CDR1 MNHEY, CDR2 SMNVEV (reference sequence). The V and J ends lost 5 bases and 5 bases respectively, with 15 bases between them. In nucleotides, the CDR3 is TGTGCCAGCAGTGCGCGGACTGCTAGAACTGAAGCTTTCTTT. Amino acids: CASSARTARTEAFF.

The rearrangement uses TRBV7-2 and TRBJ1-5; 9 nucleotides agree with TRBD1. The CDR3 sequence is 15 residues long. Germline V gene sequence: CDR1 SGHTA, CDR2 FQGNSA. With 5 bases clipped from V and 5 bases from J, the junction kept 7 bases outside the gene matches. CDR3 loop: CASSLSRDRDQPQHF. CDR3 bases: TGTGCCAGCAGCCTGTCCCGGGACAGGGATCAGCCCCAGCATTTT.

V gene TRBV5-1 combines with J gene TRBJ2-7; possible D gene TRBD2, 6 bases. V was shortened by 0 bases and J by 0 bases, with 10 bases between the two germline ends. The CDR3 contains 15 residues. Per germline, CDR1 SGHRS and CDR2 YFSETQ. CDR3 in amino acids: CASSLGDSSSYEQYF. The CDR3 DNA is TGCGCCAGCAGCTTGGGGGACTCGAGCTCCTACGAGCAGTACTTC.

The J gene is TRBJ2-7, the V gene TRBV28; D is undetermined. Germline V lookup: CDR1 MDHEN, CDR2 SYDVKM. V lost 6 bases to trimming and J lost 2 bases, with 8 bases between them. This CDR3 comprises 12 residues. This CDR3 is CASRRQAYEQYF. CDR3 in DNA: TGTGCCAGCAGACGACAAGCCTACGAGCAGTACTTC.

V and J are TRBV24-1 and TRBJ2-2, with D possibly matching TRBD2 (6 bases). Trimming took 3 bases from V and 4 from J, leaving 14 bases between them. The CDR3 runs 16 residues. Germline V gene lookup returns CDR1 KGHDR and CDR2 SFDVKD. The CDR3 coding sequence is TGTGCCACCAGTGATGGAGGGCATAAGAGCACCGGGGAGCTGTTTTTT. Translation: CATSDGGHKSTGELFF.

The chain joins TRBV2 to TRBJ2-3; TRBD1 aligns across 8 bases. This CDR3 region has 15 residues. V gave up 4 bases and J gave up 0 bases; unmatched junction bases: 3. The V gene's germline CDR1 is SNHLY and CDR2 FYNNEI. The CDR3 reads CASSGQGSSTDTQYF. The DNA of the CDR3 is TGTGCCAGCAGTGGACAGGGGTCTAGCACAGATACGCAGTATTTT.

The chain joins TRBV18 to TRBJ2-5, with 10 nucleotides matching TRBD1. The CDR3 length is 15 residues. The trim removed 3 bases at V and 2 bases at J, leaving 3 bases unmatched. CDR1 KGHSH and CDR2 LQKENI come from the germline V gene. CDR3 protein: CASSPADRGQETQYF. In nucleotides, the CDR3 is TGTGCCAGCTCACCCGCGGACAGGGGGCAAGAGACCCAGTACTTC.

V is TRBV30 and J is TRBJ2-5, with 8 positions matching TRBD2. This CDR3 contains 14 residues. After removal of 3 bases from V and 2 bases from J, the junction contained 5 bases not matched to a gene. The germline CDR1 and CDR2 sequences are GTSNPN and SVGIG (reference sequence). CDR3 residues: CAWRKAGAQETQYF. The CDR3 DNA reads as TGTGCCTGGAGGAAAGCGGGGGCACAAGAGACCCAGTACTTC.

This chain uses TRBV18 with TRBJ1-2; 7 bases fit TRBD1. Germline-derived CDR1 and CDR2 are KGHSH and LQKENI. There are 15 residues in the CDR3. After removal of 3 bases from V and 2 bases from J, the junction contained 6 bases not matched to a gene. CDR3 sequence (DNA): TGTGCCAGCTCACCTGGGACAGTTCAAAACTATGGCTACACCTTC. It yields the protein CASSPGTVQNYGYTF.